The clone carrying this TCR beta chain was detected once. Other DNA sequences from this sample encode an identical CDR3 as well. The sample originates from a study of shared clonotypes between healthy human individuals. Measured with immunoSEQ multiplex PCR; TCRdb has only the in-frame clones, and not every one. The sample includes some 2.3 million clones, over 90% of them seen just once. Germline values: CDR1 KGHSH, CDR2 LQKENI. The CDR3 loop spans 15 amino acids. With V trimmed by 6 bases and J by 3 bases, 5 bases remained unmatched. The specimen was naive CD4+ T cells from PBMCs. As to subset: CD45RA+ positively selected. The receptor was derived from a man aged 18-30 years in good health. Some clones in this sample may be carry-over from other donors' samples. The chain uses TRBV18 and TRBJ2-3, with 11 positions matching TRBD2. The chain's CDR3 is CASSPTSGRTDTQYF. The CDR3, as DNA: TGTGCCAGCTCTCCCACTAGCGGGAGAACAGATACGCAGTATTTT.